This T cell receptor (beta chain) emerged from a study of cytomegalovirus exposure and HLA in healthy donors. Use of 60 Vbeta and 13 Jbeta primers characterized the PCR. Only in-frame clones appear in the TCRdb table, and some are missing; sequencing was by immunoSEQ multiplex PCR. The data contain about 140,000 clones, 70% to 80% of them singletons. Germline loops: CDR1 SEHNR, CDR2 FQNEAQ (reference sequence). The length of the CDR3 is 12 residues. The V gene lost 2 bases and the J gene lost 4 bases, with 5 bases spanning the gap. The material sequenced was PBMCs. The origin of this receptor is a middle-aged man in good health and CMV-seropositive. The chain has TRBV7-9 and TRBJ2-5, with D unresolved. This chain's CDR3 is CASSLPSETQYF. Written as DNA, the CDR3 is TGTGCCAGCAGCTTACCCTCAGAGACCCAGTACTTC.